This T cell receptor (beta chain) was sequenced during a study of T-cell reconstitution after alpha-beta-depleted transplantation in children. Unique molecular identifiers were incorporated into the prepared TCRbeta library. Each CDR3 protein is one row after TCRdb ran MiXCR on the PCR reads. Among just over 950,000 distinct CDR3 sequences listed, roughly 31% were seen once. CDR1 is KGHDR, CDR2 SFDVKD, per germline. This CDR3 region has 19 residues. V trimming: 5 bases; J trimming: 0 bases; junction bases outside the gene matches: 10. This clonotype was observed a few times. The chain has TRBV24-1 and TRBJ2-1; TRBD1 aligns across 12 bases. The specimen was PBMCs, mostly from graft donor cells, collected 360 days after TCRalphabeta/CD19-depleted stem cell transplant. The receptor's source is a boy under two years old who had a stem cell transplant for SCID, so the T cells may come from the graft donor. In nucleotides, the CDR3 is TGTGCCACCAGTGCTGCCGGGACAGGGGGCCTCAGCTCCTACAATGAGCAGTTCTTC. Its translation: CATSAAGTGGLSSYNEQFF.